This TCR beta chain comes out of a study of shared clonotypes between healthy human individuals. Study findings and constraints: Limited genetic and exposure-history diversity came from having few donors.

Generated by immunoSEQ multiplex PCR, the TCRdb table keeps only in-frame clones and is missing some. The repertoire holds about 460,000 clones, about 74% seen once, with 9.5% to 15% in the top ten. Many counts were recorded for this clone. Its specificity is unknown. The CDR3 has 16 residues. The V end was cut by 2 bases, the J end by 0 bases, with 11 bases between. Germline CDR1 reads MNHNS; CDR2 reads SASEGT. The specimen sequenced was PBMCs. The TCR originated in a middle-aged woman in good health. Some clones in this sample may be carry-over from other donors' samples. The chain combines TRBV6-1 with TRBJ1-5, with D maybe TRBD1 (5 bases). CDR3: CASSEKTAVSNQPQHF. DNA for the CDR3: TGTGCCAGCAGTGAAAAGACAGCTGTTAGCAATCAGCCCCAGCATTTT.